This is a list of T cell receptor beta chains from one sample in a study of breast tumors, draining lymph nodes, adjacent tissues. TCRdb reanalysed the multiplex PCR reads using MiXCR and keeps one entry per CDR3 protein. The table shows around 130,000 distinct CDR3 sequences, with 21% occurring only once. Sequencing was performed on axillary lymph node tissue. Receptors originate from a female donor with breast cancer. Some clones in this sample may be carry-over from other donors' samples. Both conserved end residues are part of each CDR3. Each record gives: CDR3 length, clone size, D gene, J gene, V gene, CDR3 DNA, CDR3 protein. The D gene is left open where the match is weak. The size entry is marked missing in some rows and otherwise reads once, few, many or a size class.

12	many	NA	TRBJ2-1	TRBV7-9	TGTGCCAGCAGCGACCTGGGCCGTGAGCAGTTCTTC	CASSDLGREQFF
16	many	TRBD1	TRBJ2-7	TRBV4-1	TGCGCCAGCAGCCAGCGGATCACAGGGGCCCCCTACGAGCAGTACTTC	CASSQRITGAPYEQYF
14	many	NA	TRBJ1-2	TRBV2	TGTGCCAGCAGTGAAACTGGGGGTGGCTATGGCTACACCTTC	CASSETGGGYGYTF
15	NA	TRBD2	TRBJ2-3	TRBV3-1	TGTGCCAGCAGCCCTCCAGGGAGGGCCACAGATACGCAGTATTTT	CASSPPGRATDTQYF
15	many	NA	TRBJ2-5	TRBV9	TGTGCCAGCAGCGTAGGAGATTCAGGGAGAGAGACCCAGTACTTC	CASSVGDSGRETQYF
16	many	TRBD1	TRBJ1-2	TRBV12-3/TRBV12-4	TGTGCCAGCAGCCCAGGGGGACAGGGGTATGACTATGGCTACACCTTC	CASSPGGQGYDYGYTF
15	NA	TRBD2	TRBJ2-5	TRBV5-8	TGTGCCAGCAGCGTTAGCGGGGGATTTCAAGAGACCCAGTACTTC	CASSVSGGFQETQYF
16	few	NA	TRBJ2-3	TRBV27	TGTGCCAGCAGTTCCCCCAACGGACTATTCTACGATACGCAGTATTTT	CASSSPNGLFYDTQYF
16	many	TRBD2	TRBJ2-2	TRBV27	TGTGCCAGCAGTTCTCGGACTAGCGGGAGGTCCGGGGAGCTGTTTTTT	CASSSRTSGRSGELFF
11	many	NA	TRBJ2-7	TRBV20-1	TGCAGTGCCTTAAACAGGGACGAGCAGTACTTC	CSALNRDEQYF
14	few	TRBD2	TRBJ2-1	TRBV3-1	TGTGCCAGCAGCCTCCGACTAGCGGGTAATGAGCAGTTCTTC	CASSLRLAGNEQFF
15	many	NA	TRBJ2-3	TRBV20-1	TGCAGTGCTAGAGCCGACAGTCCCAGCACAGATACGCAGTATTTT	CSARADSPSTDTQYF
14	many	TRBD1	TRBJ1-5	TRBV7-8	TGTGCCAGCAGCCCTCGGGACAGCCAGGGGCCCCAGCATTTT	CASSPRDSQGPQHF
12	NA	NA	TRBJ1-5	TRBV28	TGTGCCACCTCAAAGGGGAATCAGCCCCAGCATTTT	CATSKGNQPQHF
16	few	TRBD1	TRBJ2-2	TRBV16	TGTGCCAGCAGCCAACGACAGGGAGCGAACACCGGGGAGCTGTTTTTT	CASSQRQGANTGELFF
15	NA	TRBD2	TRBJ2-2	TRBV12-3/TRBV12-4	TGTGCCAGCAGTTCTCTAGCGGGAAACACCGGGGAGCTGTTTTTT	CASSSLAGNTGELFF
15	NA	TRBD1	TRBJ1-5	TRBV27	TGTGCCAGCAGTTTCGGGACAGGCTATAATCAGCCCCAGCATTTT	CASSFGTGYNQPQHF
15	many	NA	TRBJ2-7	TRBV27	TGTGCCAGCAGTTTATCACCCCAGACTGTCTACGAGCAGTACTTC	CASSLSPQTVYEQYF
14	many	NA	TRBJ2-3	TRBV5-8	TGTGCCAGCAGCTTGGTCAGGAGCACAGATACGCAGTATTTT	CASSLVRSTDTQYF
15	many	NA	TRBJ2-3	TRBV12-3/TRBV12-4	TGTGCCAGCAGTTTTTTGCAGGTGGGGACAGATACGCAGTATTTT	CASSFLQVGTDTQYF
16	many	NA	TRBJ2-3	TRBV12-3/TRBV12-4	TGTGCCAGCAGGGAGGAGTACCTCGCAAGCACAGATACGCAGTATTTT	CASREEYLASTDTQYF
16	many	NA	TRBJ2-2	TRBV5-1	TGCGCCAGCAGCTCCATACAGGGCCCGAACACCGGGGAGCTGTTTTTT	CASSSIQGPNTGELFF
18	many	NA	TRBJ2-1	TRBV7-9	TGTGCCAGCAGCTCTACAGGGGGAAGCGGGGCCACTTACAATGAGCAGTTCTTC	CASSSTGGSGATYNEQFF
12	many	NA	TRBJ1-2	TRBV20-1	TGCAGTGCCGACCCGACGGCCTATGGCTACACCTTC	CSADPTAYGYTF
15	NA	NA	TRBJ1-2	TRBV18	TGTGCCAGCTCACCAAGCGCCGGAGCTAACTATGGCTACACCTTC	CASSPSAGANYGYTF
18	many	TRBD2	TRBJ2-3	TRBV6-5	TGTGCCAGCAGCCAGCGGCGGGGCGGGAGGGCGAACACAGATACGCAGTATTTT	CASSQRRGGRANTDTQYF